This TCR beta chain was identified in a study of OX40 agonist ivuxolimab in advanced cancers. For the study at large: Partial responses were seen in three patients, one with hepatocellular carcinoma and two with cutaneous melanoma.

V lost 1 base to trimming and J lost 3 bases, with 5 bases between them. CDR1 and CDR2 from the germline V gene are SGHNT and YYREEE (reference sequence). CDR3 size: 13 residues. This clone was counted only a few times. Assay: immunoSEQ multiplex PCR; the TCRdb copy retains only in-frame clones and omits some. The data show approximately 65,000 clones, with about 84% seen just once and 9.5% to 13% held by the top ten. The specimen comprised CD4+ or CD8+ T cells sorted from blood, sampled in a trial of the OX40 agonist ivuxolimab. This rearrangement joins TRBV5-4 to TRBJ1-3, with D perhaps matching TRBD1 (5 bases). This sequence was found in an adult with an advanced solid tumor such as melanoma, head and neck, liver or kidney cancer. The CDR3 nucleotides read TGTGCCAGCAGCTTGACAGGTGGAAACACCATATATTTT. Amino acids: CASSLTGGNTIYF.